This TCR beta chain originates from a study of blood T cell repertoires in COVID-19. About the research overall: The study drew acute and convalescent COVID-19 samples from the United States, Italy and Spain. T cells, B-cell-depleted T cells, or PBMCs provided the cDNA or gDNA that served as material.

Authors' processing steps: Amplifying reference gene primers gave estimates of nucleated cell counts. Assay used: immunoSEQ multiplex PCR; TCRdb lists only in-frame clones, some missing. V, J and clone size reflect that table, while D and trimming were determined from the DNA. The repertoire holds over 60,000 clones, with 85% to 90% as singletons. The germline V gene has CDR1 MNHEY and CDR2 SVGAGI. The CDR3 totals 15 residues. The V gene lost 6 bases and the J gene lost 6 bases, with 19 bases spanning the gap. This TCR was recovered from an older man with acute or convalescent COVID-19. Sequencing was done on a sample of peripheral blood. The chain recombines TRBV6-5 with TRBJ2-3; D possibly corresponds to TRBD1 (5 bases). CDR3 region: CASRPVPPGPDTQYF. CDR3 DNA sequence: TGTGCCAGCAGGCCCGTCCCCCCAGGGCCGGATACGCAGTATTTT.